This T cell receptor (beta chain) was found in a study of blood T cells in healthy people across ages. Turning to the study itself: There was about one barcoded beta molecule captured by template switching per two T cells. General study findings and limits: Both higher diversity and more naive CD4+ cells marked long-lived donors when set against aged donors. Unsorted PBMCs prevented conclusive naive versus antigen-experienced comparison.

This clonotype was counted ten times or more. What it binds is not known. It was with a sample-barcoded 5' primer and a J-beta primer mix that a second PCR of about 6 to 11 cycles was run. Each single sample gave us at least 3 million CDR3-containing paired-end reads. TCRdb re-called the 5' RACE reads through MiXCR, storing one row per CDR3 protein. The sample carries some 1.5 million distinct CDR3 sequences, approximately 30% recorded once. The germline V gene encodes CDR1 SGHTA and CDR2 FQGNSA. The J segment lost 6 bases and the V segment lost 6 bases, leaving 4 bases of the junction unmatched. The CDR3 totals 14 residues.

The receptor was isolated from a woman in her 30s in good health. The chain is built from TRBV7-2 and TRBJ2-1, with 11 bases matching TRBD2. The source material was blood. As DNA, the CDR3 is TGTGCCAGCAGGCCGGGACTAGCGGTCAATGAGCAGTTCTTC. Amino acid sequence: CASRPGLAVNEQFF.